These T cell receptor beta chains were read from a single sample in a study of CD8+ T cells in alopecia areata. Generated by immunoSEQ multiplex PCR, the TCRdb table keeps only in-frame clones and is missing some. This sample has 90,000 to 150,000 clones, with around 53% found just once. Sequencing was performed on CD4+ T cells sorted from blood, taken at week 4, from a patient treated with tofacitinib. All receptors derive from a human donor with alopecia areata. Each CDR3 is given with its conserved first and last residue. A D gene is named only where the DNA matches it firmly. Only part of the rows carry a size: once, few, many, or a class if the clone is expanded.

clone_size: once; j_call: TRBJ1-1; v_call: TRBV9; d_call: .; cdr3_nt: TGTGCCAGCAGCTCAGGCGGGTCTGAAGCTTTCTTT; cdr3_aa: CASSSGGSEAFF
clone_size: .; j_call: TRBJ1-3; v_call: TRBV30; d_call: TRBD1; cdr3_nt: TGTGCCTGGAGTATACAGGGGGCGTACGGAAACACCATATATTTT; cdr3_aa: CAWSIQGAYGNTIYF
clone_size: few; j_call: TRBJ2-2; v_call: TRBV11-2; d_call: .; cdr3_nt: TGTGCCAGCAGCTCCCCTAAGGGAACCGGGGAGCTGTTTTTT; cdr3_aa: CASSSPKGTGELFF
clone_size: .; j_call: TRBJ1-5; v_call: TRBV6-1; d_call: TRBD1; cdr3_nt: TGTGCCACCACCTGGGGACAGAGCAATCAGCCCCAGCATTTT; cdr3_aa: CATTWGQSNQPQHF
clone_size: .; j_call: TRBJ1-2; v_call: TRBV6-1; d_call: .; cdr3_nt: TGTGCCAGCAAGAAGGGCGACTATGGCTACACCTTC; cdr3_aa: CASKKGDYGYTF
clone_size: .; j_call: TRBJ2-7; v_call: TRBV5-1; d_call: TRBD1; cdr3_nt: TGCGCCAGCAGCTTGGAAGGGGGCTTTTACGAGCAGTACTTC; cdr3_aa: CASSLEGGFYEQYF
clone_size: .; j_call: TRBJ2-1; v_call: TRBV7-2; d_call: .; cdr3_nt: TGTGCCAGCAGCTTAGACAATGAGCAGTTCTTC; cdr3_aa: CASSLDNEQFF
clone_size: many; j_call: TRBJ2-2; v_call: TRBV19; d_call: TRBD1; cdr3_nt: TGTGCCAGTACGGACAGGGGGCAGATCACCGGGGAGCTGTTTTTT; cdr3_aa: CASTDRGQITGELFF
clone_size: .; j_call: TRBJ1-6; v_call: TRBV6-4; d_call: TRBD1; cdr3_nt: TGTGCCAGCAGTGTCCGACAGGGACGTTCACCCCTCCACTTT; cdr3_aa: CASSVRQGRSPLHF
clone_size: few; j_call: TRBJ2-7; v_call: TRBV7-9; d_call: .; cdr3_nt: TGTGCCAGCAGCTTAGGGGTGGCCTACGAGCAGTACTTC; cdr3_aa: CASSLGVAYEQYF
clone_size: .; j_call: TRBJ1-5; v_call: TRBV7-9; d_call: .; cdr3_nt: TGTGCCAGCAGCTTTGGAAACGATCAGCCCCAGCATTTT; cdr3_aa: CASSFGNDQPQHF
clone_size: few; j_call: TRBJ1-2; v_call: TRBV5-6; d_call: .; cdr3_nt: TGTGCCAGCAGGCCTGGAGGCGCCTATGGCTACACCTTC; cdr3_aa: CASRPGGAYGYTF
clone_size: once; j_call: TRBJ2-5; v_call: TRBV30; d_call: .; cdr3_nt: TGTGCCTGGAGTGTTCAGGGTGAAGAGACCCAGTACTTC; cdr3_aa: CAWSVQGEETQYF
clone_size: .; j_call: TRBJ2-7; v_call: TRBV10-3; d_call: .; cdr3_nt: TGTGCCATCAGTGAGTCTGACAGGACCCACGAGCAGTACTTC; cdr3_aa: CAISESDRTHEQYF
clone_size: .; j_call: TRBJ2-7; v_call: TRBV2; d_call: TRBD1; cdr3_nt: TGTGCCAGCAGTGTACAGGGGCTCTACGAGCAGTACTTC; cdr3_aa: CASSVQGLYEQYF
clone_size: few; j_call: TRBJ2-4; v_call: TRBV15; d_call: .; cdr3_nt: TGTGCCACCAGCAGAGATGCTCGCGAATTAGGGAACATTCAGTACTTC; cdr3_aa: CATSRDARELGNIQYF
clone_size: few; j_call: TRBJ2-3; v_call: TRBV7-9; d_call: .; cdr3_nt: TGTGCCAGCAGCTTAGAGGCCACAGATACGCAGTATTTT; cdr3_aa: CASSLEATDTQYF
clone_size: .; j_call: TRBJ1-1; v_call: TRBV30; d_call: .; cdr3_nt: TGTGCCTGGAGTGTATGGCGGCTCTCTGAAGCTTTCTTT; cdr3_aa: CAWSVWRLSEAFF
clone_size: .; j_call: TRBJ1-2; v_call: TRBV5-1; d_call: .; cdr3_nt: TGCGCCAGCAGCTTTGAAGGGGTTACTGGCTACACCTTC; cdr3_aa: CASSFEGVTGYTF
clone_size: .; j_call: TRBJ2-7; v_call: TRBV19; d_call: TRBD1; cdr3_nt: TGTGCCAGTAGTATGGGACAGGGGGACGAGCAGTACTTC; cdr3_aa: CASSMGQGDEQYF
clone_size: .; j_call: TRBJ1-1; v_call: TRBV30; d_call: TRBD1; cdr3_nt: TGTGCCTGGAGTGTCACAGGGGGCGTCACTGAAGCTTTCTTT; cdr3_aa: CAWSVTGGVTEAFF
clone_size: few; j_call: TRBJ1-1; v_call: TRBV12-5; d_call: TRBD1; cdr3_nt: TGTGCTAGTGGTTCAGGACAGGGTGGGAAAACTTTCTTT; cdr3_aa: CASGSGQGGKTFF
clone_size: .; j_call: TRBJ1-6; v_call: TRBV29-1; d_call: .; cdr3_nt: TGCAGCGTTGAAGGCCGCAAACCCCCCCTCCACTTT; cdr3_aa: CSVEGRKPPLHF
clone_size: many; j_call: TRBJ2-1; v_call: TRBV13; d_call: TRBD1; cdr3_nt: TGTGCCAGCAGCTCCGGACAGGGGGTACAGTTCTTC; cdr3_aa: CASSSGQGVQFF
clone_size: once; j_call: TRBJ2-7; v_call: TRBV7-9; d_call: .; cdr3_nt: TGTGCCAGCAGCACCTCAAGCTACGAGCAGTACTTC; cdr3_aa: CASSTSSYEQYF
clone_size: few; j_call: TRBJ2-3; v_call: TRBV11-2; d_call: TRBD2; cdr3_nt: TGTGCCAGCAGCGGCGGGGGGATAGATACGCAGTATTTT; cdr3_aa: CASSGGGIDTQYF
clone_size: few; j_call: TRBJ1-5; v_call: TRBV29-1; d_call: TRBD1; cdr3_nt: TGCAGCGTTGTGCCGACAGGGGGGGTCGGCCAGCCCCAGCATTTT; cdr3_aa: CSVVPTGGVGQPQHF
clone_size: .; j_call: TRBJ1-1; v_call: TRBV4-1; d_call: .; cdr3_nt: TGCGCCAGCAGCCAAGATCCGAGGAGCGGAGCTTTCTTT; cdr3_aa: CASSQDPRSGAFF
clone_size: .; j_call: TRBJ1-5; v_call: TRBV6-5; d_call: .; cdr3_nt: TGTGCCAGCAGCGACCTGAACGGCAATCAGCCCCAGCATTTT; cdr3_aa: CASSDLNGNQPQHF
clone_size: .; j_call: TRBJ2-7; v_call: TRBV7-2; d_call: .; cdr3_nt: TGTGCCAGCAGCTTAGGGAGTCAAAGGGAGCAGTACTTC; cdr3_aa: CASSLGSQREQYF
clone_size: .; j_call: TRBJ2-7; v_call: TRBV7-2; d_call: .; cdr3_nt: TGTGCCAGCAGCTCATACACGGGGACCTACGAGCAGTACTTC; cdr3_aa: CASSSYTGTYEQYF
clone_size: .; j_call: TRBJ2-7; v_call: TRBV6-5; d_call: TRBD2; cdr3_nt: TGTGCCAGCAGTAGGGGACTAGCGGGAGAAGGCGAGCAGTACTTC; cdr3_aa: CASSRGLAGEGEQYF
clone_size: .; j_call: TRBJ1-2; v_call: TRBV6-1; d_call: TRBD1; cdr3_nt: TGTGCCAGCAGTGTTACGCAGGGGGCGAAGAGTGGCTACACCTTC; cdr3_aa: CASSVTQGAKSGYTF
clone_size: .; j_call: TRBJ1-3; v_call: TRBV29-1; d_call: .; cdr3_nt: TGCAGCGTTGCTGGGGACCGGTACTCTGGAAACACCATATATTTT; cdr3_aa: CSVAGDRYSGNTIYF
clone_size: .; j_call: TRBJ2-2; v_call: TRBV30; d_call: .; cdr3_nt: TGTGCCTGGAGTGAACGGATAACCGGGGAGCTGTTTTTT; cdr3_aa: CAWSERITGELFF
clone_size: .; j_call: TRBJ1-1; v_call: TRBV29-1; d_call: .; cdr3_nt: TGCAGCGCCAAAGGATCTGGACAGAAGGAAGCTTTCTTT; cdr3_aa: CSAKGSGQKEAFF
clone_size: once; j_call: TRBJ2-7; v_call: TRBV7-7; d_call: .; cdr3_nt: TGTGCTAGCAGCCCTATCGGCCAACCCTACGAGCAGTACTTC; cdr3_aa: CASSPIGQPYEQYF
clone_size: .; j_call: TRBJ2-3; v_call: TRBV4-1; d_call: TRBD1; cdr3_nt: TGCGCCAGCAGCCGCGGACAGGGATTCACAGATACGCAGTATTTT; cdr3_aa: CASSRGQGFTDTQYF
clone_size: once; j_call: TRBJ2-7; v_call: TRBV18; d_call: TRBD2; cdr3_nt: TGTGCCAGCTCACCTATGAGCGGGGCTGACTACGAGCAGTACTTC; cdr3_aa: CASSPMSGADYEQYF
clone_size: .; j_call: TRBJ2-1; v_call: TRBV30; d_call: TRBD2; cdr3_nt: TGTGCCTGGAGGACTAGCGGGAGTCGCTATGAGCAGTTCTTC; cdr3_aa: CAWRTSGSRYEQFF